The rows below give T cell receptor beta chains drawn from one sample of a study of blood T cell repertoires in COVID-19. TCRdb's copy holds only in-frame clones and misses some; the assay was immunoSEQ multiplex PCR. The table records about 58,000 clones, about 88% of them present only once. What was sequenced was peripheral blood. The receptor set was obtained from a woman between 55 and 75 years old with active COVID-19. The conserved cysteine and the conserved F or W are not part of the CDR3 here.

J gene | V gene | CDR3 protein
TRBJ1-3 | TRBV5-4 | ASSLAGSSGNTIY
TRBJ2-7 | TRBV7-9 | ASSLAKSGGLYEQY
TRBJ2-3 | TRBV25-1 | ASSDPPGRGRTDTQY
TRBJ2-1 | TRBV6-6 | ASSYPQTAYNEQF
TRBJ2-1 | TRBV9 | ASSVGLEYNEQF
TRBJ2-7 | TRBV3-1/TRBV3-2 | ASSHGTSGPKSSYEQY
TRBJ2-3 | TRBV9 | ASSAFRGGQY
TRBJ2-1 | TRBV6-2/TRBV6-3 | ASSPSNEQF
TRBJ1-6 | TRBV6-4 | ASSEHSGGSPLH
TRBJ1-5 | TRBV3-1/TRBV3-2 | ASSLGQGGYQPQH
TRBJ2-7 | TRBV7-6 | ASSLEDRGDYEQY
TRBJ2-7 | TRBV19 | ASSPRQGRVASSYEQY
TRBJ1-2 | TRBV29-1 | SAETGEAYGYT
TRBJ1-4 | TRBV3-1/TRBV3-2 | ASSYGQNEKLF
TRBJ1-2 | TRBV2 | ASTPTGTHGYT
TRBJ1-4 | TRBV4-1 | ASSQDARLRNEKLF
TRBJ1-2 | TRBV18 | ASSPRDRSDYGYT
TRBJ1-2 | TRBV4-1 | ASSQDQLYGYT
TRBJ2-3 | TRBV5-1 | ASSQDLTGSTDTQY
TRBJ1-2 | TRBV9 | ASSVQGQGDYGYT
TRBJ2-5 | TRBV6-5 | ASSWGLQETQY
TRBJ1-4 | TRBV2 | ASSAIGSTNEKLF
TRBJ2-3 | TRBV2 | ASSEALSQTQY
TRBJ1-1 | TRBV30 | AWRQNTEAF
TRBJ2-1 | TRBV11-2 | ASSLPGGGEQF
TRBJ2-2 | TRBV18 | ASSPMKTGLGGTGELF
TRBJ1-5 | TRBV19 | ATHSLGQGRSNQPQH
TRBJ1-1 | TRBV5-4 | ASSRPTGLNTEAF
TRBJ2-1 | TRBV19 | ASSIAQGNEQF
TRBJ2-1 | TRBV5-6 | ASSLGGHSSYNEQF
TRBJ1-5 | TRBV7-4 | ASNLLVPGGGDQPQH
TRBJ2-7 | TRBV6-2/TRBV6-3 | ASSTRLAGPYYEQY
TRBJ1-1 | TRBV3-1/TRBV3-2 | ASSQERLARGLTEAF
TRBJ1-3 | TRBV12-3/TRBV12-4 | ASSWTGSDTIY
TRBJ2-1 | TRBV5-6 | ASSIRLRDRGYNEQF
TRBJ1-1 | TRBV19 | ASRKIGGTEAF